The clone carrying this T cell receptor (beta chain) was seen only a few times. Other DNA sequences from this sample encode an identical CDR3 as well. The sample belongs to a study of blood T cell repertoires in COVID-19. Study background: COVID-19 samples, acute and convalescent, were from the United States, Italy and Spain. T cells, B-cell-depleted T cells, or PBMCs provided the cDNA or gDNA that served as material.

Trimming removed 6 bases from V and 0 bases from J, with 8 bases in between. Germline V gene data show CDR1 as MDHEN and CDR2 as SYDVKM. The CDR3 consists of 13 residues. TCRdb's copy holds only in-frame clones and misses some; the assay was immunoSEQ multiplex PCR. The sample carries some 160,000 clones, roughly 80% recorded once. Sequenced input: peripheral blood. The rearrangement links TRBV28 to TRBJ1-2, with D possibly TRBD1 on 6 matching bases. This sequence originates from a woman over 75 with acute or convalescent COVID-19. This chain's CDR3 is CASSRTANYGYTF. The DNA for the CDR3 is TGTGCCAGCAGCCGGACAGCTAACTATGGCTACACCTTC.